The next 29 T cell receptor beta chains were all read from a single sample in a study of T-cell memory formation after mild COVID-19. Via MiXCR, TCRdb re-called the 5' RACE reads, giving one row per CDR3 protein. The sample has some 410,000 distinct CDR3 sequences, about a quarter seen once. The sample comprised PBMCs or a T cell subset sorted from them (not recorded which). Receptor source: an adult woman who had mild COVID-19 (a few samples of this study predate the infection). Cell type and time point are not known.

This clonotype was seen a handful of times. This rearrangement joins TRBV15 to TRBJ2-3; D possibly corresponds to TRBD2 (6 bases). Deletions cut 4 bases from V and 8 bases from J, with 13 bases between. Germline-derived CDR1 and CDR2 are LNHNV and YYDKDF (reference sequence). The CDR3 is 13 amino acids. In DNA, the CDR3 is TGTGCCACCAGCAAGACCCCCGGGGGTACGCAGTATTTT. This translates into CATSKTPGGTQYF. The full variable domain, in which reference TRBV15 and TRBJ2-3 provide the parts outside the CDR3, is DAMVIQNPRYQVTQFGKPVTLSCSQTLNHNVMYWYQQKSSQAPKLLFHYYDKDFNNEADTPDNFQSRRPNTSFCFLDIRSPGLGDTAMYLCATSKTPGGTQYFGPGTRLTVL.

V and J are TRBV2 and TRBJ1-5; TRBD1 agrees at 11 bases. CDR1 and CDR2 from the germline V gene are SNHLY and FYNNEI. The CDR3 sequence is 14 residues long. V lost 4 bases and J lost 6; bases outside the gene matches: 2. The CDR3 nucleotides read TGTGCCAGCAGTGGAGGACAGGGGGCTCAGCCCCAGCATTTT. Translation: CASSGGQGAQPQHF.

This clonotype was observed a handful of times. The chain is built from TRBV12-3 or TRBV12-4 and TRBJ2-7; D may be TRBD1 or TRBD2 (5 bases each). The V end was cut by 7 bases, the J end by 1 base, with 11 bases between. This CDR3 has 13 amino acids. For the CDR3, the DNA is TGTGCCAGCAAACCGGGACCATCCTACGAGCAGTACTTC. Protein product: CASKPGPSYEQYF.

This clonotype was observed a handful of times. V is TRBV19 and J is TRBJ2-1; no reliable D call. The V gene lost 3 bases and the J gene lost 4 bases, with 4 bases spanning the gap. Germline CDR1 LNHDA, CDR2 SQIVND (reference sequence). The CDR3 has 12 residues. For the CDR3, the DNA is TGTGCCAGTAGTATCCGTTACAATGAGCAGTTCTTC. The encoded protein is CASSIRYNEQFF.

The V and J genes are TRBV5-6 and TRBJ2-1; D is unresolved. The ends were cut back, 4 bases at V and 7 bases at J, with 15 bases in the middle. Looked up from germline, CDR1 is SGHDT and CDR2 is YYEEEE. The CDR3 is made up of 14 amino acids. As DNA, the CDR3 is TGTGCCAGCAGCCAAGTTAATACGCCTAATGAGCAGTTCTTC. Translation gives CASSQVNTPNEQFF.

In its sample, this clonotype was seen many times. The chain carries TRBV7-9 and TRBJ1-1, with 8 bases identical to TRBD1. Germline V lookup: CDR1 SEHNR, CDR2 FQNEAQ (reference sequence). The CDR3 runs to 16 residues. J lost 4 bases, V lost 2 bases, and 9 bases had no gene match. The CDR3 coding sequence is TGTGCCAGCAGCTTAAGTCGGACAGGGCTTACCACTGAAGCTTTCTTT. Translating it yields CASSLSRTGLTTEAFF.

This clonotype was observed at least ten times. This sequence joins TRBV12-3 or TRBV12-4 and TRBJ1-1, with a possible D match to TRBD1 (5 bases). The germline V and J ends were trimmed by 2 bases and 4 bases, with 8 bases remaining between them. This CDR3 is 13 amino acids long. The CDR3 coding sequence is TGTGCCAGCAGTTTAAACGGGGCCACTGAAGCTTTCTTT. It is translated as CASSLNGATEAFF.

CDR3 residues: CASSLATAYEQYF. CDR3 nucleotide sequence: TGTGCCAGCAGCTTAGCTACAGCCTACGAGCAGTACTTC. The gene calls are TRBV7-4 and TRBJ2-7; no firm D call. Germline lookup yields CDR1 SGHVT and CDR2 SQSDAQ. V gave up 0 bases and J gave up 2 bases, with 5 bases separating them. This CDR3 has 13 residues.

The sample holds a few counts of this clonotype. The gene calls are TRBV5-1 and TRBJ2-3; 8 nucleotides agree with TRBD2. V trimming: 3 bases; J trimming: 1 base; junction bases outside the gene matches: 7. This CDR3 contains 16 residues. Germline CDR1 SGHRS, CDR2 YFSETQ. The CDR3 protein is CASSSGLDSGTDTQYF. The CDR3 DNA sequence: TGCGCCAGCAGCTCGGGACTAGACTCGGGCACAGATACGCAGTATTTT.

The chain has TRBV7-9 and TRBJ2-7; 8 bases agree with TRBD2. J gave up 2 bases and V 4 bases, and 7 bases lay outside the gene matches. The germline gives CDR1 SEHNR, CDR2 FQNEAQ (reference sequence). This CDR3 has 15 amino acids. DNA of the CDR3: TGTGCCAGCAGCTCCTGGTCTAGCGGGCCCTACGAGCAGTACTTC. Translating gives CASSSWSSGPYEQYF.

This clonotype occurred a few times. The rearrangement links TRBV5-1 to TRBJ2-2, with 8 positions matching TRBD1. J gave up 7 bases and V 4 bases, and 12 bases lay outside the gene matches. CDR1 and CDR2 (germline): SGHRS, YFSETQ. This CDR3 is 16 amino acids long. The chain's CDR3 is CASSPSAAGGGGELFF. In nucleotides, the CDR3 is TGCGCCAGCAGCCCATCCGCCGCAGGGGGCGGCGGGGAGCTGTTTTTT.

The chain is built from TRBV6-5 and TRBJ2-6, with D unresolved. The CDR3 sequence is 13 residues long. Germline V gives CDR1 MNHEY, CDR2 SVGAGI. V was pared by 4 bases and J by 2 bases, with 3 bases between. The chain's CDR3 is CASSSPGANVLTF. CDR3 nucleotides: TGTGCCAGCAGTTCCCCTGGGGCCAACGTCCTGACTTTC.

The gene calls are TRBV20-1 and TRBJ2-1; D is possibly TRBD2 (5 bases). The CDR3 has 14 amino acids. Germline assignment: CDR1 DFQATT and CDR2 SNEGSKA (reference sequence). V lost 6 bases and J 6 bases, leaving 18 bases between the germline ends. Here the CDR3 DNA reads TGCAGTGCCCCCGTCCGAGGGAGCGGCAATGAGCAGTTCTTC. Encoded protein: CSAPVRGSGNEQFF.

This clonotype was seen a handful of times. The CDR3 loop reads CASRDGRHYEQYF. The CDR3 DNA sequence: TGTGCCAGTAGGGACGGCAGGCACTACGAGCAGTACTTC. The chain employs TRBV7-9 and TRBJ2-7; D might be TRBD1 or TRBD2, each matching 5 bases. Germline V gene lookup returns CDR1 SEHNR and CDR2 FQNEAQ (reference sequence). V was clipped by 9 bases and J by 3 bases, with 15 bases between them. This CDR3 region has 13 residues.

This clonotype occurred many times. The V and J genes are TRBV20-1 and TRBJ2-7; TRBD2 aligns across 14 bases. With 5 bases clipped from V and 4 bases from J, the junction kept 4 bases outside the gene matches. CDR3 length: 14 amino acids. Germline assignment: CDR1 DFQATT and CDR2 SNEGSKA (reference sequence). The CDR3 DNA is TGCAGTGCTGGGACTAGCGGGAGTCGGTACGAGCAGTACTTC. Its protein product is CSAGTSGSRYEQYF.

This clonotype was found a few times. This sequence joins TRBV24-1 and TRBJ2-5; 7 positions agree with TRBD1. The CDR3 is made up of 15 amino acids. Germline V CDR1 and CDR2: KGHDR, SFDVKD. V dropped 6 bases and J dropped 1; count of bases not matched to a gene: 7. For the CDR3, the DNA is TGTGCCACCAGTCTCAGATGGGACAGCCAAGAGACCCAGTACTTC. This encodes CATSLRWDSQETQYF.

Only a few counts were recorded for this clonotype. The V call is TRBV7-9, the J call TRBJ2-3, with TRBD2 matching over 8 bases. Trimming took 3 bases from V and 5 from J; bases not matched to a gene: 4. Germline CDR1 and CDR2: SEHNR and FQNEAQ (reference sequence). This CDR3 is built from 14 residues. The CDR3, as DNA: TGTGCCAGCAGCTTTAGCGGGACAATAGATACGCAGTATTTT. Its translation is CASSFSGTIDTQYF.

This chain uses TRBV7-2 with TRBJ2-7, with 8 bases that match TRBD1. The CDR3 runs to 12 residues. Germline V gene lookup returns CDR1 SGHTA and CDR2 FQGNSA. V was pared by 5 bases and J by 6 bases, with 3 bases of the junction left unmatched. The CDR3 sequence: CASSRTGPEQYF. CDR3 bases: TGTGCCAGCAGCCGGACAGGGCCCGAGCAGTACTTC.

This rearrangement joins TRBV20-1 to TRBJ2-5, with no clear D. The V end was cut by 1 base, the J end by 1 base, with 13 bases between. This CDR3 comprises 15 residues. The germline V gene encodes CDR1 DFQATT and CDR2 SNEGSKA (reference sequence). CDR3 in amino acids: CSARAALRTQETQYF. CDR3 DNA: TGCAGTGCTAGAGCCGCCCTTCGGACCCAAGAGACCCAGTACTTC.

The rearrangement links TRBV5-5 to TRBJ2-3; 7 nucleotides match TRBD2. V lost 2 bases to trimming and J lost 0 bases; unmatched junction nucleotides: 6. The length of the CDR3 is 16 residues. Germline V gives CDR1 SGHKS, CDR2 YYEKEE (reference sequence). The CDR3 reads CASSFPGLTSTDTQYF. The CDR3 nucleotides are TGTGCCAGCAGCTTTCCGGGACTAACTAGCACAGATACGCAGTATTTT.

This clonotype was observed a few times. The V call is TRBV7-8, the J call TRBJ1-1; the D gene is possibly TRBD1 (5 bases). The V gene's germline CDR1 is SGHVS and CDR2 FQNEAQ. The CDR3 is 13 amino acids. The ends were cut back, 0 bases at V and 10 bases at J, with 12 bases in the middle. CDR3 DNA: TGTGCCAGCAGCTTAGCCGTTCAGGGTAGAGCTTTCTTT. Its protein product is CASSLAVQGRAFF.

V usage is TRBV7-9 and J usage is TRBJ2-3; D not resolved. The CDR3 has 14 amino acids. Germline CDR1 SEHNR, CDR2 FQNEAQ (reference sequence). Trimming cost V 4 bases and J 0 bases, with 8 bases left between them. The CDR3 nucleotides are TGTGCCAGCAGCTCAGTAGGGAGCACAGATACGCAGTATTTT. Protein: CASSSVGSTDTQYF.

This clonotype occurred a few times. The chain couples TRBV29-1 to TRBJ2-7, with 9 bases aligning to TRBD1. The CDR3 runs to 13 residues. J was trimmed by 7 bases and V by 4 bases; bases with no gene match: 8. The germline CDR1 and CDR2 sequences are SQVTM and ANQGSEA. The CDR3 spells CSVAGTGLGEQYF. CDR3 sequence (DNA): TGCAGCGTTGCCGGGACAGGGTTGGGAGAGCAGTACTTC.

This clonotype has only a few counts. The chain combines TRBV29-1 with TRBJ2-7; no clear D. The ends were cut back, 4 bases at V and 3 bases at J, with 13 bases in the middle. CDR1 is SQVTM and CDR2 is ANQGSEA in the germline V gene. This CDR3 is built from 13 residues. Written as DNA, the CDR3 is TGCAGCGTTGTGTTACCAGAGCGCTACGAGCAGTACTTC. Its translation: CSVVLPERYEQYF.

The chain has TRBV12-3 or TRBV12-4 and TRBJ2-7; the match to TRBD2 covers 10 bases. V lost 5 bases, J lost 2 bases, and 9 bases stayed unmatched. CDR3 length: 16 residues. CDR3 sequence (DNA): TGTGCCAGCAGTCTTAGTTGGACTAGCGGTACCTACGAGCAGTACTTC. This codes for CASSLSWTSGTYEQYF.

This clonotype was observed a few times. The chain links TRBV7-3 to TRBJ2-1; D call uncertain. The CDR3 consists of 13 residues. V lost 2 bases and J lost 3, with 5 bases in between. Per germline, CDR1 SGHTA and CDR2 FQGTGA. CDR3 sequence: CASSLWSYNEQFF. The CDR3 DNA reads TGTGCCAGCAGCTTATGGAGCTACAATGAGCAGTTCTTC.

The rearrangement joins TRBV19 to TRBJ1-1; the D gene is possibly TRBD1 (5 bases). Per the germline V gene, CDR1 is LNHDA and CDR2 is SQIVND (reference sequence). There are 16 residues in the CDR3. V shed 3 bases and J shed 4 bases, with 18 bases lying between them. The CDR3 DNA follows: TGTGCCAGTAGTATGACCCCCGCCCAGGGCCCCACTGAAGCTTTCTTT. It specifies CASSMTPAQGPTEAFF.

This clonotype was counted only a few times. This chain links TRBV9 with TRBJ2-6; perhaps TRBD1 as D (5 bases). V lost 4 bases and J lost 0, with 26 bases in between. The length of the CDR3 is 21 residues. CDR1 SGDLS and CDR2 YYNGEE come from the germline V gene. CDR3 bases: TGTGCCAGCAGCTTCAGCCGGACACCCGATGAACAGCACTCTGGGGCCAACGTCCTGACTTTC. This encodes CASSFSRTPDEQHSGANVLTF. Full variable domain (remainder filled in from reference TRBV9 and TRBJ2-6): DSGVTQTPKHLITATGQRVTLRCSPRSGDLSVYWYQQSLDQGLQFLIQYYNGEERAKGNILERFSAQQFPDLHSELNLSSLELGDSALYFCASSFSRTPDEQHSGANVLTFGAGSRLTVL.

The chain couples TRBV6-5 to TRBJ2-7; 8 positions agree with TRBD1. After removal of 2 bases from V and 2 bases from J, the junction contained 2 bases not matched to a gene. The CDR3 extends over 14 amino acids. Germline CDR1 reads MNHEY; CDR2 reads SVGAGI. CDR3 coding DNA: TGTGCCAGCAGTTACAGGGACAGGCCCTACGAGCAGTACTTC. It yields the protein CASSYRDRPYEQYF.